One and the same sample provided the 21 T cell receptor beta chains below, sequenced in a study of OX40 agonist ivuxolimab in advanced cancers. Profiling relied on immunoSEQ multiplex PCR, and the TCRdb table lists in-frame clones only, not all of them. In the table there are about 96,000 clones, roughly 80% of which are singletons. The source was CD4+ or CD8+ T cells sorted from blood, collected in a trial of the OX40 agonist ivuxolimab. All receptors derive from an adult with an advanced solid tumor such as melanoma, head and neck, liver or kidney cancer.

Written as DNA, the CDR3 is TGTGCCAGCAGCCCGCGACGCCAAGAGACCCAGTACTTC. Translating it yields CASSPRRQETQYF. The V and J genes are TRBV5-8 and TRBJ2-5; D gene unclear. The germline V gene encodes CDR1 SGHTS and CDR2 YDEGEE. Deletions cut 4 bases from V and 1 base from J, with 8 bases between. The CDR3 is made up of 13 amino acids.

The chain employs TRBV7-9 and TRBJ2-7; possible D gene TRBD1, 6 bases. V lost 4 bases and J 2 bases, leaving 6 bases between the germline ends. CDR1 and CDR2 from the germline V gene are SEHNR and FQNEAQ (reference sequence). The CDR3 has 12 residues. Here the CDR3 DNA reads TGTGCCAGCAGCTGGACAGCCTACGAGCAGTACTTC. This codes for CASSWTAYEQYF.

The chain employs TRBV7-2 and TRBJ1-2; D is uncertain. Germline CDR1 SGHTA, CDR2 FQGNSA. With 1 base removed from V and 8 bases from J, the gap between germline ends came to 8 bases. The CDR3 has 12 residues. CDR3 DNA: TGTGCCAGCAGCTTAGAGGTGGACGGCTACACCTTC. Translation: CASSLEVDGYTF.

This clone was detected only a few times. The chain carries TRBV7-9 and TRBJ1-1; 8 bases agree with TRBD1. The CDR3 is made up of 16 amino acids. Germline V gives CDR1 SEHNR, CDR2 FQNEAQ (reference sequence). Trimming removed 7 bases from V and 2 bases from J; junction bases left unmatched: 12. The CDR3 sequence: CASTKPGQGENTEAFF. DNA for the CDR3: TGTGCCAGCACCAAACCAGGACAGGGCGAAAACACTGAAGCTTTCTTT. The full variable domain, completed using reference TRBV7-9 and TRBJ1-1, is DTGVSQNPRHKITKRGQNVTFRCDPISEHNRLYWYRQTLGQGPEFLTYFQNEAQLEKSRLLSDRFSAERPKGSFSTLEIQRTEQGDSAMYLCASTKPGQGENTEAFFGQGTRLTVV.

CDR3 nucleotides: TGTGCCAGCAGTTTAGGGGGATATCAGCCCCAGCATTTT. Its translation: CASSLGGYQPQHF. This chain joins TRBV27 and TRBJ1-5, with D perhaps TRBD1 (5 bases). CDR1 MNHEY and CDR2 SMNVEV come from the germline V gene (reference sequence). The CDR3 extends over 13 amino acids. V lost 2 bases to trimming and J lost 5 bases, with 7 bases between them.

The chain uses TRBV4-2 and TRBJ1-5; no clear D. Germline CDR1 reads LGHNA; CDR2 reads YNFKEQ. There are 15 residues in the CDR3. V shed 0 bases and J shed 3 bases, with 9 bases lying between them. CDR3 loop: CASSQDGQLNQPQHF. CDR3 DNA: TGTGCCAGCAGCCAAGATGGCCAGCTCAATCAGCCCCAGCATTTT.

The chain is built from TRBV27 and TRBJ2-7; maybe TRBD2 (5 bases). This CDR3 is built from 13 residues. CDR1 and CDR2 from the germline V gene are MNHEY and SMNVEV (reference sequence). Trimming stripped 6 bases from V and 1 base from J, with 10 bases between. DNA for the CDR3: TGTGCCAGCAGGAGGGCTCTTTCCTACGAGCAGTACTTC. Translated, it gives CASRRALSYEQYF.

CDR3 loop: CASSIAGVGEQFF. Written as DNA, the CDR3 is TGTGCCAGTAGTATAGCGGGAGTCGGTGAGCAGTTCTTC. The chain is built from TRBV19 and TRBJ2-1; a possible D gene is TRBD2 (6 bases). CDR3 size: 13 residues. V lost 1 base, J lost 9 bases, and 10 bases lay in between. Germline V gene sequence: CDR1 LNHDA, CDR2 SQIVND (reference sequence). Using reference TRBV19 and TRBJ2-1 for the parts outside the CDR3, the full variable domain is DGGITQSPKYLFRKEGQNVTLSCEQNLNHDAMYWYRQDPGQGLRLIYYSQIVNDFQKGDIAEGYSVSREKKESFPLTVTSAQKNPTAFYLCASSIAGVGEQFFGPGTRLTVL.

J is TRBJ2-2 and V is TRBV15; 7 bases agree with TRBD2. Germline assignment: CDR1 LNHNV and CDR2 YYDKDF (reference sequence). V shed 0 bases, J shed 6 bases, and the junction held 4 bases outside the gene matches. This CDR3 comprises 15 residues. The CDR3 protein is CATSREAGFAGELFF. The CDR3 DNA reads as TGTGCCACCAGCAGAGAAGCGGGGTTCGCCGGGGAGCTGTTTTTT.

This sequence joins TRBV5-1 and TRBJ1-6; TRBD1 matches 7 bases. The germline CDR1 and CDR2 sequences are SGHRS and YFSETQ. The CDR3 runs to 17 residues. V shed 0 bases, J shed 1 base, and the junction held 4 bases outside the gene matches. The CDR3 sequence is CASSLDRGFSYNSPLHF. The CDR3 region has the DNA TGCGCCAGCAGCTTGGACAGGGGTTTTTCCTATAATTCACCCCTCCACTTT.

The chain couples TRBV30 to TRBJ1-1; a possible D gene is TRBD1 (6 bases). Germline values: CDR1 GTSNPN, CDR2 SVGIG (reference sequence). This CDR3 comprises 13 residues. The V end lost 1 base, the J end lost 4 bases, and 10 bases lay between the germline ends. The CDR3 bases are TGTGCCTGGAGTGGAACAGGGACCACTGAAGCTTTCTTT. This translates into CAWSGTGTTEAFF.

The chain combines TRBV5-4 with TRBJ1-2; 7 positions match TRBD1. Germline V gene sequence: CDR1 SGHNT, CDR2 YYREEE (reference sequence). Trimming removed 4 bases from V and 5 bases from J; junction bases left unmatched: 8. The CDR3 extends over 14 amino acids. Here the CDR3 DNA reads TGTGCCAGCAGCAGGGACAGTAGGGAATATGGCTACACCTTC. Translated: CASSRDSREYGYTF.

The chain is built from TRBV27 and TRBJ1-5; 7 positions agree with TRBD1. The CDR3 loop spans 14 amino acids. CDR1 MNHEY and CDR2 SMNVEV come from the germline V gene (reference sequence). J gave up 5 bases and V 5 bases, and 6 bases lay outside the gene matches. The CDR3 DNA reads as TGTGCCAGCAGTGACACAGGGGTGTATCAGCCCCAGCATTTT. This codes for CASSDTGVYQPQHF.

This chain links TRBV6-4 with TRBJ2-7, with 7 bases identical to TRBD2. There are 14 residues in the CDR3. With V trimmed by 6 bases and J by 4 bases, 9 bases remained unmatched. Germline V lookup: CDR1 MRHNA, CDR2 SNTAGT. Written as DNA, the CDR3 is TGTGCCAGCAGCCCTACCAGCGGGGATTACGAGCAGTACTTC. The encoded protein is CASSPTSGDYEQYF.

In this sample, this clone turned up once. The V and J genes are TRBV28 and TRBJ2-7, with 9 nucleotides matching TRBD1. Germline V gives CDR1 MDHEN, CDR2 SYDVKM. The CDR3 runs to 14 residues. Trimming removed 7 bases from V and 6 bases from J; junction bases left unmatched: 10. For the CDR3, the DNA is TGTGCCAGCATTACCCGGACAGGGGTTGGCGAGCAGTACTTC. As protein: CASITRTGVGEQYF.

The chain couples TRBV15 to TRBJ1-2; 7 nucleotides align to TRBD1. This CDR3 spans 15 amino acids. Trimming removed 0 bases from V and 4 bases from J; junction bases left unmatched: 5. Per germline, CDR1 LNHNV and CDR2 YYDKDF (reference sequence). CDR3 DNA: TGTGCCACCAGCAGAGAAAGGGGACAGTTCTATGGCTACACCTTC. Translated: CATSRERGQFYGYTF. The full variable domain, its missing parts supplied by reference TRBV15 and TRBJ1-2, is DAMVIQNPRYQVTQFGKPVTLSCSQTLNHNVMYWYQQKSSQAPKLLFHYYDKDFNNEADTPDNFQSRRPNTSFCFLDIRSPGLGDTAMYLCATSRERGQFYGYTFGSGTRLTVV.

The J gene is TRBJ1-2, the V gene TRBV21-1; TRBD1 is the table's D call, not checked against the DNA. TRBV21-1 is a pseudogene locus. CDR3 length equals 15 residues. CDR3 residues: CASSTRDSPDYGYTF. The DNA of the CDR3 is TGTGCCAGCAGCACTCGGGACAGCCCGGACTATGGCTACACCTTC.

The V call is TRBV2, the J call TRBJ2-3, with 10 bases aligning to TRBD2. J gave up 0 bases and V 6 bases, and 0 bases lay outside the gene matches. The germline V gene has CDR1 SNHLY and CDR2 FYNNEI. The CDR3 is 14 residues long. CDR3 loop: CASRLAGSTDTQYF. CDR3 in DNA: TGTGCCAGCAGACTAGCGGGGAGCACAGATACGCAGTATTTT.

This clone came up a few times. This chain joins TRBV2 and TRBJ1-1; no clear D gene. The CDR3 is 12 amino acids. CDR1 SNHLY and CDR2 FYNNEI come from the germline V gene. Between the trimmed V and J ends, which lost 2 bases and 14 bases, there was a span of 15 bases. The CDR3 protein is CASSENGKAHFF. CDR3 nucleotides: TGTGCCAGCAGTGAAAACGGAAAGGCCCACTTCTTT.

The chain carries TRBV7-9 and TRBJ1-1, with TRBD1 identical over 9 bases. Germline V gives CDR1 SEHNR, CDR2 FQNEAQ (reference sequence). The junction had 11 bases not matched to a gene; V was cut back by 4 bases and J by 11 bases. CDR3 length: 14 residues. CDR3 sequence reads: CASSSSGWTGEAFF. Written as DNA, the CDR3 is TGTGCCAGCAGCTCCTCTGGGTGGACAGGGGAGGCTTTCTTT.

This clone was observed once. This chain connects TRBV18 to TRBJ2-3; 14 bases fit TRBD2. V was clipped by 3 bases and J by 0 bases; unmatched bases: 8. Germline V gene lookup returns CDR1 KGHSH and CDR2 LQKENI. The CDR3 runs to 19 residues. The CDR3 loop reads CASSPFGLAGGTSTDTQYF. DNA of the CDR3: TGTGCCAGCTCACCTTTCGGACTAGCGGGGGGTACTAGCACAGATACGCAGTATTTT.